The T cell receptor beta chain described here comes from a study of shared clonotypes between healthy human individuals. V gave up 5 bases and J gave up 5 bases; unmatched junction bases: 4. Looked up from germline, CDR1 is ENHRY and CDR2 is SYGVKD. The CDR3 spans 13 residues. This table comes from immunoSEQ multiplex PCR, and its TCRdb copy is limited to in-frame clones, with some not included. This table has roughly 1,100,000 clones, approximately 68% appearing once. J is TRBJ2-7 and V is TRBV10-3; 9 bases line up with TRBD1. Sequencing was carried out using memory CD4+ T cells sorted from blood. The subset is: CD45RA-negative fraction. This receptor was identified in a man in his late teens or twenties in good health. The CDR3 sequence: CAISQGQGNEQYF. The CDR3 DNA sequence: TGTGCCATCAGTCAAGGACAGGGGAACGAGCAGTACTTC.